This T cell receptor beta chain originates from a study of T-cell reconstitution after alpha-beta-depleted transplantation in children (dated by TCRdb to the mid-2010s). For context, the study as a whole: T-cell immune reconstitution after TCRalphabeta/CD19-depleted allogeneic hematopoietic cell transplantation in children was quantitatively tracked in the study by means of TCR repertoire profiling. On the study overall, not on this receptor specifically: The high TCRbeta diversity at day 60 in some patients was ascribed to recipient T cells and intrathymic progenitors that had survived conditioning. Apparently early alphabetaT-cell count recovery about two months after transplant reportedly relied on only several hundred rapidly expanded clones derived from non-depleted graft cells. Hyperexpanded clone frequencies declined over subsequent months; after one year, T-cell counts and TCRbeta diversity were mostly attributed to newly produced T cells.

The sample's time point label is to be understood as: day 60 (about 2 months) after transplantation. The treatment or condition label, as the study defines it: allogeneic hematopoietic cell transplantation with graft depleted of TCRalphabeta T cells and CD19 B cells. TCRalphabeta/CD19-depleted allogeneic hematopoietic cell grafts were given to the transplant recipients, all of whom were children. The library was generated by PCR. TCRdb names Illumina HiSeq 2500 as the instrument used. TCR library preparation used molecular barcoding, with unique molecular identifiers applied to normalize quantification of the TCRbeta repertoire. TCRdb reprocessed the public reads (quality trimming at Q25 with fastp, clone calling with MiXCR) and kept in-frame beta chains. CDR3 protein duplicates are merged, each entry listing the most common genes and DNA. The sample table contains fewer than 35,000 distinct CDR3 sequences; only one count was recorded for roughly a sixth of them. The ten most abundant clones make up about a third of the sample.

Concerning this clonotype itself: Its antigen is unknown. Given a much more abundant clone one base away, this may be a read error.

The CDR3 covers 18 residues, taking in both the cysteine and the phenylalanine. The entry retains the CDR3 DNA only, 54 bases that are in frame from base 1. CDR1 and CDR2, per the germline V gene, are MNHEY and SVGEGT. Trimming leaves V shorter by 2 bases and J shorter by 6 bases, with the junction holding 12 bases beyond the gene matches. The sequence came from a male patient between 2 and 15 years old who had a stem cell transplant for acute lymphoblastic leukemia, so the T cells may come from the graft donor. The specimen comprised PBMCs, mostly from graft donor cells, sampled 60 days after TCRalphabeta/CD19-depleted stem cell transplant. The V gene is TRBV6-2 or TRBV6-3 and the J gene is TRBJ2-1, and TRBD2 matches 11 of the central bases. The encoded CDR3 is CASSYASGRPRGSNEQFF. The DNA sequence is given as TGTGCCAGCAGTTACGCTAGCGGGAGGCCCCGGGGCTCCAATGAGCAGTTCTTC.